This entry lists 27 T cell receptor beta chains sequenced from one sample in a study of cytomegalovirus exposure and HLA in healthy donors (dated by TCRdb to 2016 to 2017). Library creation used the immunoSEQ multiplex PCR assay. The multiplex PCR relied on a mix of 60 forward primers for TCR Vbeta segments and 13 reverse primers for TCR Jbeta segments. Imported from immuneACCESS, the table was reduced by TCRdb to in-frame sequences with V and J called. These copies leave out some clones; in studies compared against another copy, an unresolved V gene accounts for under half, and the cause of the remainder is not known. Across this sample there are 100,000 to 150,000 clones, with roughly 81% seen only once. Jointly, the top ten make up about 1.1% of the sample. The sequencing input was PBMCs. All receptors derive from a woman under 40 in good health and CMV-seronegative.

This clone was observed once. This sequence joins TRBV30 and TRBJ1-5, with 7 bases fitting TRBD1. CDR1 and CDR2 (germline): GTSNPN, SVGIG (reference sequence). Trimming at V came to 5 bases and at J to 4 bases, leaving 8 bases not matched to a gene. The length of the CDR3 is 14 residues. The CDR3 region is CAWQGTAGNQPQHF. CDR3 nucleotide sequence: TGTGCCTGGCAAGGGACAGCTGGGAATCAGCCCCAGCATTTT.

CDR3 sequence: CASSIRLGKQYF. CDR3 nucleotide sequence: TGTGCCAGTAGTATCCGTCTCGGGAAGCAGTACTTC. This sequence joins TRBV19 and TRBJ2-7, with D possibly being TRBD2 (5 bases). The CDR3 is made up of 12 amino acids. The V and J ends lost 3 bases and 8 bases respectively, with 11 bases between them. The V gene's germline CDR1 is LNHDA and CDR2 SQIVND (reference sequence).

The chain employs TRBV7-8 and TRBJ1-2, with D perhaps TRBD1 (6 bases). The CDR3 is 15 residues long. CDR1 is SGHVS and CDR2 is FQNEAQ in the germline V gene. Trimming stripped 4 bases from V and 4 bases from J, with 16 bases between. CDR3 region: CASSSYRVPIYGYTF. CDR3 sequence (DNA): TGTGCCAGCAGCTCTTACAGGGTCCCGATCTATGGCTACACCTTC. The full variable domain, with the rest looked up from reference TRBV7-8 and TRBJ1-2, is GAGVSQSPRYKVAKRGQDVALRCDPISGHVSLFWYQQALGQGPEFLTYFQNEAQLDKSGLPSDRFFAERPEGSVSTLKIQRTQQEDSAVYLCASSSYRVPIYGYTFGSGTRLTVV.

This chain joins TRBV6-5 and TRBJ2-3; TRBD2 might be the D (5 bases). Deletions cut 0 bases from V and 1 base from J, with 11 bases between. In germline, CDR1 is MNHEY, CDR2 SVGAGI. The CDR3 runs 16 residues. Here the CDR3 DNA reads TGTGCCAGCAGTTACTCCTCTATGAGGGGCACAGATACGCAGTATTTT. Translated, it gives CASSYSSMRGTDTQYF.

The rearrangement links TRBV20-1 to TRBJ2-4, with a weak D call TRBD1 (5 bases). Germline V CDR1 and CDR2: DFQATT, SNEGSKA (reference sequence). V lost 7 bases and J 4 bases, leaving 8 bases between the germline ends. The CDR3 loop spans 11 amino acids. CDR3 region: CSVDSKNIQYF. CDR3 bases: TGCAGTGTTGACAGTAAAAACATTCAGTACTTC.

The chain uses TRBV12-5 and TRBJ2-1; TRBD1 aligns across 7 bases. CDR3 size: 20 residues. With V trimmed by 4 bases and J by 1 base, 19 bases remained unmatched. The germline CDR1 and CDR2 sequences are LGHNT and FRNRAP. The CDR3 region is CASGYPTGSMRGHSYNEQFF. As DNA, the CDR3 is TGTGCTAGTGGTTACCCAACCGGGTCGATGAGGGGGCATTCCTACAATGAGCAGTTCTTC.

The V call is TRBV7-3, the J call TRBJ2-5; maybe TRBD1 (5 bases). Trimming shortened V by 2 bases and J by 4 bases, and 8 bases separated the two germline ends. Germline CDR1 reads SGHTA; CDR2 reads FQGTGA. The CDR3 contains 13 residues. This CDR3 is CASSLGRGETQYF. CDR3 DNA: TGTGCCAGCAGCTTAGGTAGGGGAGAGACCCAGTACTTC.

This clone showed up just a few times. This sequence joins TRBV9 and TRBJ1-6, with unresolved D. The CDR3 totals 13 residues. Trimming pared 5 bases from V and 7 bases from J, leaving 10 bases between. CDR1 and CDR2 (germline): SGDLS, YYNGEE. The CDR3, as DNA: TGTGCCAGCAGTACTATAATCAATTCACCCCTCCACTTT. Amino acid sequence: CASSTIINSPLHF. The full variable domain, its missing parts supplied by reference TRBV9 and TRBJ1-6, is DSGVTQTPKHLITATGQRVTLRCSPRSGDLSVYWYQQSLDQGLQFLIQYYNGEERAKGNILERFSAQQFPDLHSELNLSSLELGDSALYFCASSTIINSPLHFGNGTRLTVT.

The chain combines TRBV19 with TRBJ2-7; D might be TRBD2 (5 bases). CDR1 and CDR2 (germline): LNHDA, SQIVND (reference sequence). V was trimmed by 3 bases and J by 0 bases, leaving 12 bases between them. The CDR3 has 15 amino acids. The DNA of the CDR3 is TGTGCCAGTAGTATGAGGAGCGGAGCCTCCTACGAGCAGTACTTC. This codes for CASSMRSGASYEQYF.

This clone appeared a few times. V usage is TRBV7-2 and J usage is TRBJ2-1, with 8 nucleotides matching TRBD1. The CDR3 is 15 residues long. The V segment lost 1 base and the J segment 1 base; nucleotides outside the gene matches: 0. Germline V gives CDR1 SGHTA, CDR2 FQGNSA. Here the CDR3 DNA reads TGTGCCAGCAGCTTAGACAGGGGGTCCTACAATGAGCAGTTCTTC. The encoded protein is CASSLDRGSYNEQFF. Drawing the rest from reference TRBV7-2 and TRBJ2-1, the complete variable domain is GAGVSQSPSNKVTEKGKDVELRCDPISGHTALYWYRQSLGQGLEFLIYFQGNSAPDKSGLPSDRFSAERTGGSVSTLTIQRTQQEDSAVYLCASSLDRGSYNEQFFGPGTRLTVL.

The chain couples TRBV5-4 to TRBJ2-1; a possible D gene is TRBD2 (5 bases). V lost 4 bases to trimming and J lost 4 bases, with 12 bases between them. CDR3 length equals 14 residues. Per the germline V gene, CDR1 is SGHNT and CDR2 is YYREEE (reference sequence). The CDR3 DNA follows: TGTGCCAGCAGCCCGATGCCGGGGTACAATGAGCAGTTCTTC. Its protein is CASSPMPGYNEQFF.

The rearrangement uses TRBV4-3 and TRBJ2-3, with 8 bases that match TRBD2. This CDR3 region has 15 residues. Germline loops: CDR1 LGHNA, CDR2 YSLEER. J lost 2 bases, V lost 3 bases, and 4 bases had no gene match. CDR3 region: CASSQVAGFTDTQYF. The CDR3 region has the DNA TGCGCCAGCAGCCAGGTAGCGGGGTTCACAGATACGCAGTATTTT.

This clone was picked up a small number of times. The chain joins TRBV29-1 to TRBJ2-2, with D perhaps TRBD2 (6 bases). Trimming removed 7 bases from V and 3 bases from J, with 30 bases in between. Germline-derived CDR1 and CDR2 are SQVTM and ANQGSEA. The CDR3 has 19 amino acids. DNA for the CDR3: TGCAGCGCTGGAGGAGGGACGGACTCACCCGACGATTACACCGGGGAGCTGTTTTTT. It specifies CSAGGGTDSPDDYTGELFF.

This sequence joins TRBV4-2 and TRBJ1-2; no reliable D call. Per the germline V gene, CDR1 is LGHNA and CDR2 is YNFKEQ. The ends were cut back, 0 bases at V and 6 bases at J, with 17 bases in the middle. The CDR3 spans 16 residues. The CDR3 DNA reads as TGTGCCAGCAGCCAAGATTTAGAGGGTCAGAGGAATGGCTACACCTTC. The encoded protein is CASSQDLEGQRNGYTF.

The chain carries TRBV18 and TRBJ2-7; 7 bases fit TRBD2. V shed 2 bases, J shed 0 bases, and the junction held 4 bases outside the gene matches. The germline V gene encodes CDR1 KGHSH and CDR2 LQKENI. This CDR3 comprises 15 residues. This chain's CDR3 is CASSPERGPSYEQYF. CDR3 bases: TGTGCCAGCTCACCAGAGCGGGGCCCCTCCTACGAGCAGTACTTC.

The chain recombines TRBV6-1 with TRBJ1-1; TRBD1 matches 7 bases. The germline CDR1 and CDR2 sequences are MNHNS and SASEGT. CDR3 length: 15 amino acids. The trim removed 6 bases at V and 4 bases at J, leaving 11 bases unmatched. CDR3 sequence reads: CASSLVEQGITEAFF. The DNA for the CDR3 is TGTGCCAGCAGCCTAGTGGAACAGGGGATCACTGAAGCTTTCTTT.

The chain uses TRBV6-5 and TRBJ2-1; TRBD2 might be the D (6 bases). The CDR3 contains 14 residues. V was pared by 6 bases and J by 2 bases, with 11 bases between. The V gene's germline CDR1 is MNHEY and CDR2 SVGAGI. As DNA, the CDR3 is TGTGCCAGCAGGGAGCGGGCTACCTACAATGAGCAGTTCTTC. Encoded protein: CASRERATYNEQFF.

The CDR3 region has the DNA TGTGCCAGCAGCCAAGGGGGGGAGACAGGGCGCAATGAGCAGTTCTTC. It translates to CASSQGGETGRNEQFF. V is TRBV4-2 and J is TRBJ2-1; D might be TRBD1 (7 bases). CDR1 and CDR2 (germline): LGHNA, YNFKEQ. The CDR3 sequence is 16 residues long. Deletions cut 1 base from V and 6 bases from J, with 16 bases between.

Only a few counts were recorded for this clone. J is TRBJ2-3 and V is TRBV6-4; 9 bases line up with TRBD1. Germline V CDR1 and CDR2: MRHNA, SNTAGT. J lost 4 bases, V lost 6 bases, and 11 bases had no gene match. The CDR3 runs 16 residues. The CDR3 region has the DNA TGTGCCAGCAGCCCAACAGGGGGCCGTGGCGCAGATACGCAGTATTTT. It yields the protein CASSPTGGRGADTQYF.

CDR3 sequence reads: CASSLSRSSYNSPLHF. The CDR3 region has the DNA TGTGCCAGCAGTTTATCCCGCAGCTCCTATAATTCACCCCTCCACTTT. V usage is TRBV27 and J usage is TRBJ1-6; no reliable D call. The germline V and J ends were trimmed by 0 bases and 0 bases, with 6 bases remaining between them. Germline V CDR1 and CDR2: MNHEY, SMNVEV (reference sequence). The CDR3 is made up of 16 amino acids.

This chain connects TRBV6-1 to TRBJ1-2, with D possibly TRBD1 on 5 matching bases. CDR1 and CDR2 from the germline V gene are MNHNS and SASEGT. CDR3 length equals 14 residues. Between the trimmed V and J ends, which lost 4 bases and 3 bases, there was a span of 12 bases. CDR3 sequence (DNA): TGTGCCAGCAGTGTTAGGGGCGCCGACTATGGCTACACCTTC. Translation: CASSVRGADYGYTF.

The rearrangement joins TRBV27 to TRBJ2-7; TRBD1 matches 8 bases. This CDR3 has 15 residues. Germline V gene data show CDR1 as MNHEY and CDR2 as SMNVEV (reference sequence). J was trimmed by 3 bases and V by 6 bases; bases with no gene match: 10. The CDR3 region is CASSSGTGEFYEQYF. CDR3 nucleotide sequence: TGTGCCAGCAGCTCCGGGACAGGCGAATTCTACGAGCAGTACTTC.

The chain uses TRBV10-1 and TRBJ2-5, with TRBD2 matching 11 bases. This CDR3 has 16 amino acids. Germline V gene data show CDR1 as WNHNN and CDR2 as SYGVQD (reference sequence). V lost 6 bases to trimming and J lost 5 bases; unmatched junction nucleotides: 11. The CDR3 sequence: CASRTSGGGSCETQYF. As DNA, the CDR3 is TGCGCCAGCAGAACTAGCGGGGGCGGCTCTTGCGAGACCCAGTACTTC.

This clone has more than one count but fewer than ten. The gene calls are TRBV4-1 and TRBJ1-2, with D maybe TRBD1 (6 bases). Per the germline V gene, CDR1 is MGHRA and CDR2 is YSYEKL. The germline V and J ends were trimmed by 4 bases and 4 bases, with 13 bases remaining between them. CDR3 size: 14 residues. CDR3 coding DNA: TGCGCCAGCAGCCCCGCCGGACAGTCCTATGGCTACACCTTC. Its protein is CASSPAGQSYGYTF.

The gene calls are TRBV11-2 and TRBJ2-1; D might be TRBD1 (5 bases). The CDR3 consists of 14 residues. Germline V CDR1 and CDR2: SGHAT, FQNNGV. Trimming removed 1 base from V and 3 bases from J, with 7 bases in between. CDR3: CASSLGQGYNEQFF. CDR3 sequence (DNA): TGTGCCAGCAGCTTAGGGCAGGGCTACAATGAGCAGTTCTTC.

This sequence joins TRBV7-2 and TRBJ1-1; D is possibly TRBD1 (5 bases). Germline V lookup: CDR1 SGHTA, CDR2 FQGNSA. There are 16 residues in the CDR3. Trimming took off 5 bases at V and 4 bases at J, with 20 bases between the two ends. The CDR3 DNA reads TGTGCCAGCAGCCTGGACTGGGACTCAAGGGCCACTGAAGCTTTCTTT. This sequence encodes CASSLDWDSRATEAFF.

The V gene is TRBV11-2, the J gene TRBJ2-4; TRBD2 matches at 7 bases. The CDR3 spans 15 residues. The junction had 6 bases not matched to a gene; V was cut back by 1 base and J by 6 bases. CDR1 and CDR2 (germline): SGHAT, FQNNGV. CDR3 DNA sequence: TGTGCCAGCAGCTTAGGTGCGGGAGCAGCAAACATTCAGTACTTC. Translation gives CASSLGAGAANIQYF.